The 26 T cell receptor beta chains given below trace back to one sample, sequenced in a study of shared clonotypes between healthy human individuals. Sequenced by immunoSEQ multiplex PCR; TCRdb stores in-frame clones only, minus some. Here the sample spans about 600,000 clones, around 95% being singletons. Naivety among CD8 cells was defined by CD45RO negativity and positive CCR7 selection, thereby excluding terminally differentiated effector memory CD45RA+ cells. The sequenced sample was naive CD8+ T cells sorted from blood. The receptors shown here come from a woman younger than 45 in good health.

This chain uses TRBV27 with TRBJ2-7, with D perhaps matching TRBD1 or TRBD2 (6 bases each). This CDR3 comprises 16 residues. Germline CDR1 MNHEY, CDR2 SMNVEV (reference sequence). With 5 bases removed from V and 5 bases from J, the gap between germline ends came to 22 bases. The CDR3 loop is CASSPPGAPVADEQYF. DNA for the CDR3: TGTGCCAGCAGTCCCCCGGGGGCCCCGGTAGCGGACGAGCAGTACTTC.

This clone came up once. V is TRBV7-9 and J is TRBJ2-5; 10 nucleotides align to TRBD2. CDR1 is SEHNR and CDR2 is FQNEAQ in the germline V gene (reference sequence). This CDR3 contains 16 residues. V shed 4 bases, J shed 5 bases, and the junction held 10 bases outside the gene matches. This CDR3 reads CASSSSIAGGGETQYF. The CDR3 nucleotides read TGTGCCAGCAGCTCTTCTATAGCGGGAGGAGGCGAGACCCAGTACTTC.

The rearrangement links TRBV13 to TRBJ2-1; 12 bases align to TRBD2. The J segment lost 7 bases and the V segment lost 0 bases, leaving 4 bases of the junction unmatched. Germline V gene lookup returns CDR1 PRHDT and CDR2 FYEKMQ (reference sequence). The length of the CDR3 is 16 residues. The CDR3 sequence is CASSLGTSGRQNEQFF. CDR3 bases: TGTGCCAGCAGCTTAGGGACTAGCGGGAGACAGAATGAGCAGTTCTTC.

The chain recombines TRBV5-4 with TRBJ1-2, with D tentatively TRBD1 (5 bases). Germline CDR1 reads SGHNT; CDR2 reads YYREEE (reference sequence). The V and J ends lost 4 bases and 8 bases respectively, with 18 bases between them. There are 14 residues in the CDR3. The CDR3 region has the DNA TGTGCCAGCAGCACTTACGGGGGAGGTGGAGGCTACACCTTC. Its protein product is CASSTYGGGGGYTF.

V gene TRBV5-6 combines with J gene TRBJ2-7; D ambiguous. There are 12 residues in the CDR3. V was shortened by 2 bases and J by 3 bases, with 6 bases between the two germline ends. The germline CDR1 and CDR2 sequences are SGHDT and YYEEEE. CDR3 nucleotides: TGTGCCAGCAGCTTTCTAGGCTACGAGCAGTACTTC. This encodes CASSFLGYEQYF. Combining the CDR3 with reference TRBV5-6 and TRBJ2-7 gives the whole variable domain DAGVTQSPTHLIKTRGQQVTLRCSPKSGHDTVSWYQQALGQGPQFIFQYYEEEERQRGNFPDRFSGHQFPNYSSELNVNALLLGDSALYLCASSFLGYEQYFGPGTRLTVT.

The rearrangement links TRBV6-4 to TRBJ2-7; maybe TRBD1 (6 bases). This CDR3 has 14 amino acids. The V gene's germline CDR1 is MRHNA and CDR2 SNTAGT. Trimming shortened V by 6 bases and J by 5 bases, and 17 bases separated the two germline ends. CDR3 loop: CASREQGSVNEQYF. The CDR3 coding sequence is TGTGCCAGCAGGGAACAGGGATCGGTTAACGAGCAGTACTTC.

The chain employs TRBV15 and TRBJ2-1, with no clear D. Between the trimmed V and J ends, which lost 0 bases and 8 bases, there was a span of 8 bases. CDR1 and CDR2 from the germline V gene are LNHNV and YYDKDF (reference sequence). CDR3 length: 13 residues. This CDR3 is CATSREWVYEQFF. In DNA form, the CDR3 reads TGTGCCACCAGCAGAGAATGGGTCTATGAGCAGTTCTTC.

This chain links TRBV4-1 with TRBJ2-7, with 8 bases lining up with TRBD2. This CDR3 spans 14 amino acids. With V trimmed by 8 bases and J by 6 bases, 12 bases remained unmatched. The germline V gene encodes CDR1 MGHRA and CDR2 YSYEKL. The CDR3 region has the DNA TGCGCCAGCGGAATTAGCGGGATAAGTATCGAGCAGTACTTC. Translation: CASGISGISIEQYF.

The chain recombines TRBV5-1 with TRBJ2-7; 8 bases are shared with TRBD2. This CDR3 is built from 14 residues. V trimming: 0 bases; J trimming: 5 bases; junction bases outside the gene matches: 4. The germline V gene has CDR1 SGHRS and CDR2 YFSETQ. The CDR3 region has the DNA TGCGCCAGCAGCTTGGTAGCGGGATTCGACGAGCAGTACTTC. Its protein product is CASSLVAGFDEQYF.

The chain combines TRBV7-9 with TRBJ2-1; a possible D gene is TRBD2 (6 bases). The CDR3 extends over 13 amino acids. CDR1 and CDR2 from the germline V gene are SEHNR and FQNEAQ (reference sequence). The V gene lost 4 bases and the J gene lost 4 bases, with 8 bases spanning the gap. CDR3 residues: CASSYGGYNEQFF. The CDR3 DNA is TGTGCCAGCAGCTACGGAGGGTACAATGAGCAGTTCTTC.

The chain recombines TRBV6-4 with TRBJ2-1, with a possible D match to TRBD2 (5 bases). The CDR3 spans 12 residues. V lost 11 bases, J lost 7 bases, and 15 bases lay in between. From germline, CDR1 is MRHNA and CDR2 SNTAGT. The CDR3 sequence is CASRAGKNEQFF. CDR3 DNA: TGTGCCTCCCGGGCCGGGAAGAATGAGCAGTTCTTC.

J is TRBJ1-2 and V is TRBV20-1; D is ambiguous. Looked up from germline, CDR1 is DFQATT and CDR2 is SNEGSKA (reference sequence). Trimming shortened V by 6 bases and J by 4 bases, and 3 bases separated the two germline ends. This CDR3 has 9 amino acids. The CDR3 region is CSALYGYTF. Here the CDR3 DNA reads TGCAGTGCCCTCTATGGCTACACCTTC.

The J gene is TRBJ2-1, the V gene TRBV27, with D tentatively TRBD1 or TRBD2 (7 bases each). Germline values: CDR1 MNHEY, CDR2 SMNVEV (reference sequence). V shed 2 bases and J shed 5 bases, with 13 bases lying between them. The CDR3 has 15 amino acids. CDR3 nucleotides: TGTGCCAGCAGTTTAAGACAGGGAGGGAACAATGAGCAGTTCTTC. Its translation: CASSLRQGGNNEQFF.

The V and J genes are TRBV11-2 and TRBJ2-3; 10 bases match TRBD1. The junction had 7 bases not matched to a gene; V was cut back by 5 bases and J by 2 bases. CDR3 length equals 16 residues. Germline loops: CDR1 SGHAT, CDR2 FQNNGV. The CDR3 region is CASSRAGTGVTDTQYF. In DNA form, the CDR3 reads TGTGCCAGCAGCCGAGCCGGGACAGGGGTCACAGATACGCAGTATTTT.

This chain joins TRBV9 and TRBJ2-3, with TRBD2 matching 12 bases. The CDR3 has 15 residues. V was clipped by 4 bases and J by 4 bases; unmatched bases: 4. The germline V gene has CDR1 SGDLS and CDR2 YYNGEE. The CDR3 sequence is CASSPSGRAADTQYF. For the CDR3, the DNA is TGTGCCAGCAGCCCTAGCGGGAGGGCCGCAGATACGCAGTATTTT.

The gene calls are TRBV7-9 and TRBJ2-5; D not certain. The CDR3 has 15 amino acids. Germline assignment: CDR1 SEHNR and CDR2 FQNEAQ (reference sequence). V gave up 4 bases and J gave up 0 bases, with 12 bases separating them. The CDR3 spells CASSSLASHQETQYF. The CDR3 region has the DNA TGTGCCAGCAGCTCTTTGGCCAGCCACCAAGAGACCCAGTACTTC.

This chain links TRBV6-5 with TRBJ2-7, with D perhaps assigned TRBD1 or TRBD2 (6 bases each). There are 14 residues in the CDR3. With 5 bases removed from V and 4 bases from J, the gap between germline ends came to 15 bases. Germline assignment: CDR1 MNHEY and CDR2 SVGAGI. The CDR3 loop is CASSPGASGYEQYF. Here the CDR3 DNA reads TGTGCCAGCAGTCCGGGGGCCTCCGGGTACGAGCAGTACTTC.

The V call is TRBV2, the J call TRBJ2-2; D gene uncertain. This CDR3 is built from 15 residues. Trimming pared 3 bases from V and 7 bases from J, leaving 15 bases between. Germline V gives CDR1 SNHLY, CDR2 FYNNEI. This CDR3 reads CASSEITVGLGELFF. The CDR3 DNA is TGTGCCAGCAGTGAGATCACAGTCGGTCTCGGGGAGCTGTTTTTT. Full variable domain (rest looked up from reference TRBV2 and TRBJ2-2): EPEVTQTPSHQVTQMGQEVILRCVPISNHLYFYWYRQILGQKVEFLVSFYNNEISEKSEIFDDQFSVERPDGSNFTLKIRSTKLEDSAMYFCASSEITVGLGELFFGEGSRLTVL.

This chain links TRBV6-4 with TRBJ1-1; D gene unclear. V was cut by 0 bases and J by 4 bases, with 12 bases left in between. The germline V gene has CDR1 MRHNA and CDR2 SNTAGT. This CDR3 region has 15 residues. The CDR3: CASSDSIRGPTEAFF. CDR3 sequence (DNA): TGTGCCAGCAGTGACTCGATCCGGGGTCCCACTGAAGCTTTCTTT.

This chain joins TRBV28 and TRBJ1-1, with 8 nucleotides matching TRBD1. Germline V gives CDR1 MDHEN, CDR2 SYDVKM. V was clipped by 4 bases and J by 0 bases; unmatched bases: 4. This CDR3 comprises 15 residues. In DNA form, the CDR3 reads TGTGCCAGCAGTTCGAGGACAGGGCTGAACACTGAAGCTTTCTTT. Protein product: CASSSRTGLNTEAFF.

This chain uses TRBV19 with TRBJ2-7; the D gene is possibly TRBD1 (6 bases). V was pared by 2 bases and J by 2 bases, with 13 bases between. CDR3 size: 15 residues. Germline CDR1 LNHDA, CDR2 SQIVND (reference sequence). CDR3 nucleotides: TGTGCCAGTAGTATATATGCGGACAGTACCTACGAGCAGTACTTC. Amino acid sequence: CASSIYADSTYEQYF.

The sample holds one count of this clone. This chain joins TRBV14 and TRBJ2-3; D unresolved. The CDR3 covers 14 residues. Germline V gene data show CDR1 as SGHDN and CDR2 as FVKESK. Trimming removed 0 bases from V and 2 bases from J, with 6 bases in between. In DNA, the CDR3 is TGTGCCAGCAGCCAAGATTGGGTCACAGATACGCAGTATTTT. Translated, it gives CASSQDWVTDTQYF.

The chain joins TRBV10-2 to TRBJ2-1; TRBD2 matches at 9 bases. V dropped 6 bases and J dropped 4; count of bases not matched to a gene: 7. The CDR3 sequence is 15 residues long. Germline V CDR1 and CDR2: WSHSY, SAAADI. DNA for the CDR3: TGCGCCAGCAGGGCCGGGACTAGCAATTACAATGAGCAGTTCTTC. Protein product: CASRAGTSNYNEQFF.

This chain links TRBV19 with TRBJ1-5, with no clear D. CDR1 and CDR2 from the germline V gene are LNHDA and SQIVND (reference sequence). V shed 8 bases and J shed 9 bases, with 8 bases lying between them. This CDR3 is built from 10 residues. The CDR3: CASGLWPQHF. In DNA, the CDR3 is TGTGCCAGTGGCCTTTGGCCCCAGCATTTT. The whole variable domain, remainder taken from reference TRBV19 and TRBJ1-5, is DGGITQSPKYLFRKEGQNVTLSCEQNLNHDAMYWYRQDPGQGLRLIYYSQIVNDFQKGDIAEGYSVSREKKESFPLTVTSAQKNPTAFYLCASGLWPQHFGDGTRLSIL.

J is TRBJ2-1 and V is TRBV2; 8 nucleotides align to TRBD2. CDR3 size: 16 residues. Per the germline V gene, CDR1 is SNHLY and CDR2 is FYNNEI. V lost 6 bases and J lost 6; bases outside the gene matches: 13. The DNA of the CDR3 is TGTGCCAGCAGCCAAACTACGGGACTAGTCGTCAATGAGCAGTTCTTC. Amino acids: CASSQTTGLVVNEQFF. Full variable domain (rest looked up from reference TRBV2 and TRBJ2-1): EPEVTQTPSHQVTQMGQEVILRCVPISNHLYFYWYRQILGQKVEFLVSFYNNEISEKSEIFDDQFSVERPDGSNFTLKIRSTKLEDSAMYFCASSQTTGLVVNEQFFGPGTRLTVL.

The V and J genes are TRBV7-9 and TRBJ2-1; a weak D match, TRBD1 (6 bases). Trimming took 5 bases from V and 4 from J, leaving 15 bases between them. This CDR3 is built from 15 residues. From germline, CDR1 is SEHNR and CDR2 FQNEAQ (reference sequence). CDR3 DNA: TGTGCCAGCAGCGAACAGGGTGGTGGTTACAATGAGCAGTTCTTC. Translated, it gives CASSEQGGGYNEQFF. The full variable domain, with the rest looked up from reference TRBV7-9 and TRBJ2-1, is DTGVSQNPRHKITKRGQNVTFRCDPISEHNRLYWYRQTLGQGPEFLTYFQNEAQLEKSRLLSDRFSAERPKGSFSTLEIQRTEQGDSAMYLCASSEQGGGYNEQFFGPGTRLTVL.